This T cell receptor (beta chain) originates from a study of read filtering for tumor transcriptome and immune sequencing (dated by TCRdb to the early 2020s). At the level of the whole study: The cohort had roughly 18 male and roughly 14 female patients with a mean age of roughly 66 years, ranging from about 45 to 85. One main goal was a read-filtering strategy for immune repertoire data, in particular deciding whether clonotypes backed by only one read should be removed. Per sample, about 3.5 to 11 million TCR-region mapped reads were obtained with IR-seq, compared with only roughly 80 to 1273 with RNA-seq. By revised international staging, roughly 8 patients were R-ISS I, some 16 were R-ISS II and roughly 7 were R-ISS III. Whole-transcriptome libraries were prepared with the TruSeq RNA Access Library Prep Kit after DNase treatment. The study compared TCR repertoires from targeted immune repertoire sequencing and bulk whole-transcriptome sequencing run on the same bone marrow samples.

Starting from roughly 370 ng RNA, TCR libraries were constructed with the Immunoverse kit using molecular barcoded adaptors that cover the alpha/delta and beta/gamma chains. TCR library preparation was performed with the same RNA that was used for transcriptome sequencing. An Illumina HiSeq 4000 with 2 x 150 cycles was used to sequence the TCR libraries. Under the source paper's analysis protocol: With MiXCR, TCR reads were aligned to human V, D, J and C references and assembled into CDR3 clonotypes, with quality filtering and error correction included. The tcR package in R was used for analysis of clonotype counts and gene usage diversity. Raw mapping reads were checked after the RNA-seq reads had been mapped by STAR aligner version 2.5.3a onto the human GRCh37 genome. To test how sequencing depth affects detected clonotypes, IR-seq fastq files were randomly downsampled with Seqtk 1.3. TCRdb took the public reads, trimmed them with fastp at Q25, ran MiXCR for clone calling and kept in-frame beta chains. Each entry merges the rows of one CDR3 protein and shows their most common DNA and genes. The V and J calls were not made by the authors but by TCRdb's processing. The sample records tens of thousands of distinct CDR3 sequences, roughly 19% of which are singletons. 9.5% to 13% of the sample is held by the ten biggest clonotypes.

A remark on this clonotype: It has no known antigen specificity. Per-base quality was not reported, and no clone a single base away is much larger than it.

Bone marrow was sampled from every patient at the time of active disease. Isolation of bone marrow mononuclear cells was performed by Ficoll-Hypaque density gradient centrifugation. To remove myeloma plasma cells, the cells were labeled with CD138 magnetic microbeads on a MACS separator, and CD138-negative cells were then collected by negative selection. The purity of the isolated cells was checked by flow cytometry with CD138 antibodies on an Attune NxT. Total RNA was extracted using TRIzol reagent and was quantified on a NanoDrop spectrophotometer. Paired RNA-seq and IR-seq were performed on each patient's CD138-negative bone marrow sample. Overall study results and their limits: Single-read clonotypes made up roughly 82% of clonotypes but about 3.2% of total reads in IR-seq, and 74.6% of clonotypes and approximately 42% of reads in RNA-seq. Compared with RNA-seq, IR-seq captured clonotypes at much greater depth and more reliably, and a smaller IR-seq throughput was enough to identify most of the shared clonotypes. When single-read clonotypes were removed, the proportions of shared clonotypes in IR-seq and RNA-seq correlated more strongly. The sorted CD138-negative fraction was composed of a mixed bone marrow immune population rather than of purified T cells.

Via the germline V gene (reference sequence), CDR1 is DFQATT and CDR2 SNEGSKA. The CDR3 contains 14 residues, cysteine and phenylalanine counted. The CDR3 DNA has 42 bases and is translated from base 1. V and J are trimmed by 2 bases and 6 bases, and the gene matches miss 10 bases of the junction. The sequenced sample consisted of a population of CD138-negative cells sorted from bone marrow. Taken with the paper, the label for cell subset or site translates to: bone marrow mononuclear cells depleted of CD138+ plasma/myeloma cells by negative magnetic selection. Rearrangement joined TRBV20-1 to TRBJ2-7, and 7 junctional nucleotides match TRBD1. The receptor was derived from a donor at least 40 years old with multiple myeloma. Here the CDR3 is given as CSARRTGQYSEQYF. The DNA sequence follows: TGCAGTGCTAGAAGGACGGGACAGTACTCCGAGCAGTACTTC.